The 29 T cell receptor beta chains presented below share a single source sample, sequenced in a study of blood T cells in healthy people across ages. The authors ran a second PCR of 7 to 11 cycles using a sample-barcoded 5' primer and a J-beta primer mix. TCRdb called the 5' RACE reads again in MiXCR, with one record for every CDR3 protein. The sample lists approximately 850,000 distinct CDR3 sequences; under 45% were seen once. Specimen: blood. The receptors come from a man aged 55-75 years in good health.

This clonotype has a handful of counts. The CDR3 nucleotides read TGTGCCAGCAGTACCAGGGCGGGGGGCGCAGATACGCAGTATTTT. Amino acid sequence: CASSTRAGGADTQYF. The chain is built from TRBV6-2 or TRBV6-3 and TRBJ2-3, with 8 bases matching TRBD2. The germline CDR1 and CDR2 sequences are MNHEY and SVGEGT. The V segment lost 5 bases and the J segment 4 bases; nucleotides outside the gene matches: 8. The length of the CDR3 is 15 residues.

This chain joins TRBV5-1 and TRBJ2-7; 10 bases line up with TRBD1. CDR3 length: 15 residues. CDR1 is SGHRS and CDR2 is YFSETQ in the germline V gene. J was trimmed by 2 bases and V by 5 bases; bases with no gene match: 7. Here the CDR3 reads CASRISGQGAYEQYF. The CDR3 DNA follows: TGCGCCAGCAGAATATCCGGACAGGGGGCCTACGAGCAGTACTTC. Complete variable domain (other parts from reference TRBV5-1 and TRBJ2-7): KAGVTQTPRYLIKTRGQQVTLSCSPISGHRSVSWYQQTPGQGLQFLFEYFSETQRNKGNFPGRFSGRQFSNSRSEMNVSTLELGDSALYLCASRISGQGAYEQYFGPGTRLTVT.

CDR3 nucleotide sequence: TGCGCCAGCAGCTCCAGGACAGGGGGCGCAGATACGCAGTATTTT. Residues: CASSSRTGGADTQYF. The rearrangement uses TRBV4-1 and TRBJ2-3; 11 bases are shared with TRBD1. CDR1 is MGHRA and CDR2 is YSYEKL in the germline V gene. This CDR3 has 15 amino acids. J gave up 4 bases and V 5 bases, and 5 bases lay outside the gene matches.

This clonotype showed up just once. The chain joins TRBV12-3 or TRBV12-4 to TRBJ1-5; a weak D match, TRBD1 (5 bases). CDR3 length: 13 residues. V gave up 6 bases and J gave up 4 bases, with 10 bases separating them. This CDR3 reads CASRRQRNQPQHF. DNA of the CDR3: TGTGCCAGCAGGCGACAGAGGAATCAGCCCCAGCATTTT.

The genes are TRBV13 and TRBJ1-1; TRBD1 matches at 8 bases. CDR1 and CDR2 (germline): PRHDT, FYEKMQ (reference sequence). The CDR3 loop spans 14 amino acids. V shed 5 bases, J shed 7 bases, and the junction held 9 bases outside the gene matches. The CDR3 spells CASSQGQGIGEAFF. The DNA for the CDR3 is TGTGCCAGCAGCCAAGGACAGGGTATAGGTGAAGCTTTCTTT.

The chain employs TRBV7-8 and TRBJ2-5, with 9 nucleotides matching TRBD2. Looked up from germline, CDR1 is SGHVS and CDR2 is FQNEAQ. The CDR3 consists of 14 residues. Trimming at V came to 7 bases and at J to 11 bases, leaving 14 bases not matched to a gene. CDR3 protein: CASNRAGGRNEQYF. The DNA of the CDR3 is TGTGCCAGCAACAGAGCGGGGGGAAGAAATGAGCAGTACTTC.

This chain connects TRBV27 to TRBJ1-2; 8 bases fit TRBD1. The CDR3 consists of 14 residues. Germline-derived CDR1 and CDR2 are MNHEY and SMNVEV (reference sequence). Losses at the gene ends were 7 bases for V and 8 bases for J; bases not matched to a gene: 12. This chain's CDR3 is CASTDGTGGDGYTF. DNA for the CDR3: TGTGCCAGCACCGACGGGACAGGCGGTGACGGCTACACCTTC.

This clonotype was counted only a few times. This chain joins TRBV2 and TRBJ1-2; weak D call: TRBD1 (6 bases). The CDR3 sequence is 15 residues long. Per germline, CDR1 SNHLY and CDR2 FYNNEI. Deletions cut 5 bases from V and 1 base from J, with 14 bases between. In DNA form, the CDR3 reads TGTGCCAGCAGTTATCAACAGGGAGTTAACTATGGCTACACCTTC. Its translation is CASSYQQGVNYGYTF.

This chain joins TRBV7-9 and TRBJ2-5, with D tentatively TRBD2 (5 bases). Germline assignment: CDR1 SEHNR and CDR2 FQNEAQ (reference sequence). The CDR3 has 15 amino acids. With 0 bases removed from V and 3 bases from J, the gap between germline ends came to 11 bases. DNA of the CDR3: TGTGCCAGCAGCTTAGCCTCCGGGGAAGAAGAGACCCAGTACTTC. Translating gives CASSLASGEEETQYF.

This clonotype occurred a few times. The J gene is TRBJ1-6, the V gene TRBV5-5, with D possibly matching TRBD1 (5 bases). Between the trimmed V and J ends, which lost 3 bases and 7 bases, there was a span of 17 bases. The CDR3 loop spans 16 amino acids. CDR1 is SGHKS, CDR2 YYEKEE, per germline (reference sequence). In DNA, the CDR3 is TGTGCCAGCAGCTCGGGACCTCAACCAATGAATTCACCCCTCCACTTT. It codes for CASSSGPQPMNSPLHF.

This clonotype turned up a few times. The chain is built from TRBV12-3 or TRBV12-4 and TRBJ2-4; D call uncertain. The CDR3 covers 10 residues. The germline V and J ends were trimmed by 9 bases and 11 bases, with 11 bases remaining between them. CDR3 sequence: CARNKGVQYF. CDR3 DNA: TGTGCCAGGAACAAGGGTGTTCAGTACTTC.

The chain couples TRBV4-3 to TRBJ1-1; tentatively, D is TRBD1 (6 bases). Germline CDR1 is LGHNA and CDR2 is YSLEER. The CDR3 runs to 17 residues. With 0 bases removed from V and 10 bases from J, the gap between germline ends came to 24 bases. The chain's CDR3 is CASSQDTSLGHLFGAFF. The CDR3 DNA is TGCGCCAGCAGCCAAGATACGTCCCTGGGACACCTTTTTGGAGCTTTCTTT.

This clonotype was counted ten times or more. J is TRBJ2-7 and V is TRBV5-1, with D hard to call. Between the trimmed V and J ends, which lost 1 base and 6 bases, there was a span of 8 bases. This CDR3 is built from 12 residues. Germline V gene sequence: CDR1 SGHRS, CDR2 YFSETQ. The CDR3 region is CASSLSSAEQYF. DNA of the CDR3: TGCGCCAGCAGCTTGTCTTCAGCCGAGCAGTACTTC.

The chain uses TRBV3-1 and TRBJ2-7; 8 positions match TRBD2. Trimming at V came to 1 base and at J to 4 bases, leaving 3 bases not matched to a gene. The CDR3 loop spans 14 amino acids. Germline CDR1 LGHDT, CDR2 YNNKEL (reference sequence). The CDR3 is CASSQAGGLYEQYF. CDR3 DNA: TGTGCCAGCAGCCAAGCGGGGGGGCTGTACGAGCAGTACTTC.

This chain connects TRBV20-1 to TRBJ2-3; D is perhaps TRBD2 (5 bases). Germline CDR1 is DFQATT and CDR2 is SNEGSKA (reference sequence). This CDR3 comprises 12 residues. The ends were cut back, 6 bases at V and 5 bases at J, with 12 bases in the middle. CDR3 in amino acids: CSAARAEDTQYF. CDR3 bases: TGCAGTGCGGCCCGAGCGGAAGATACGCAGTATTTT.

This clonotype has just a few counts. This chain's CDR3 is CSVEVTGRNYGYTF. The CDR3 DNA reads as TGCAGCGTTGAGGTTACGGGCCGTAACTATGGCTACACCTTC. This chain uses TRBV29-1 with TRBJ1-2; D is ambiguous. V lost 3 bases and J lost 1, with 12 bases in between. Per the germline V gene, CDR1 is SQVTM and CDR2 is ANQGSEA. This CDR3 has 14 residues.

V gene TRBV30 combines with J gene TRBJ2-1; D remains unclear. The length of the CDR3 is 13 residues. Trimming pared 4 bases from V and 4 bases from J, leaving 11 bases between. Germline CDR1 reads GTSNPN; CDR2 reads SVGIG (reference sequence). DNA of the CDR3: TGTGCCTGGACTAACTGGGCATACAATGAGCAGTTCTTC. Translated, it gives CAWTNWAYNEQFF.

This clonotype was detected a few times. This chain joins TRBV6-2 or TRBV6-3 and TRBJ2-7; D is possibly TRBD1 or TRBD2 (5 bases each). In germline, CDR1 is MNHEY, CDR2 SVGEGT. The CDR3 spans 16 residues. V was clipped by 3 bases and J by 3 bases, with 18 bases between them. The CDR3 sequence is CASSYNEQEAIYEQYF. The CDR3 bases are TGTGCCAGCAGTTATAATGAACAGGAGGCTATCTACGAGCAGTACTTC.

The rearrangement uses TRBV5-6 and TRBJ1-2; D possibly corresponds to TRBD1 (5 bases). CDR1 and CDR2 (germline): SGHDT, YYEEEE. The CDR3 is 16 residues long. With 6 bases removed from V and 0 bases from J, the gap between germline ends came to 18 bases. The CDR3 sequence is CASNIGTLGPNYGYTF. DNA of the CDR3: TGTGCCAGCAATATCGGGACCTTGGGCCCTAACTATGGCTACACCTTC.

This clonotype was seen just once. The rearrangement links TRBV20-1 to TRBJ1-2; D possibly corresponds to TRBD1 (5 bases). V was clipped by 4 bases and J by 4 bases, with 16 bases between them. Germline V gives CDR1 DFQATT, CDR2 SNEGSKA (reference sequence). CDR3 length: 14 residues. The CDR3, as DNA: TGCAGTGCTACCATCCCCGGGACCTTCTATGGCTACACCTTC. Protein: CSATIPGTFYGYTF.

This clonotype has just one count. It may be a read error: a sequence one base away is much more abundant. This chain links TRBV20-1 with TRBJ2-1, with D possibly TRBD2 on 7 matching bases. V shed 4 bases and J shed 13 bases, with 17 bases lying between them. The CDR3 extends over 12 amino acids. Germline V gene sequence: CDR1 DFQATT, CDR2 SNEGSKA (reference sequence). Here the CDR3 DNA reads TGCAGTGCTAAGGGAGGGGGAGAGACCCAGTTCTTC. Protein: CSAKGGGETQFF.

The chain employs TRBV12-3 or TRBV12-4 and TRBJ1-4, with D maybe TRBD1 (6 bases). V was clipped by 3 bases and J by 8 bases, with 10 bases between them. The CDR3 sequence is 13 residues long. Here the CDR3 reads CASSFQGREKLFF. The CDR3 DNA follows: TGTGCCAGCAGTTTTCAGGGGAGAGAAAAACTGTTTTTT.

The V gene is TRBV4-3, the J gene TRBJ1-2; D remains ambiguous. The length of the CDR3 is 14 residues. Trimming shortened V by 0 bases and J by 4 bases, and 9 bases separated the two germline ends. CDR1 is LGHNA, CDR2 YSLEER, per germline. The CDR3 spells CASSQDSGFYGYTF. As DNA, the CDR3 is TGCGCCAGCAGCCAAGACTCCGGTTTCTATGGCTACACCTTC.

The chain is built from TRBV2 and TRBJ1-5; unclear D gene. This CDR3 comprises 15 residues. Per germline, CDR1 SNHLY and CDR2 FYNNEI. Trimming shortened V by 8 bases and J by 2 bases, and 16 bases separated the two germline ends. CDR3 loop: CASGVGVGGNQPQHF. The DNA for the CDR3 is TGTGCCAGCGGTGTTGGGGTCGGGGGCAATCAGCCCCAGCATTTT.

The V and J genes are TRBV20-1 and TRBJ1-4, with a possible D match to TRBD1 (5 bases). The germline V gene encodes CDR1 DFQATT and CDR2 SNEGSKA (reference sequence). The length of the CDR3 is 12 residues. The V end lost 8 bases, the J end lost 7 bases, and 14 bases lay between the germline ends. CDR3 in DNA: TGCAGTTCCCCTGGGGCAGGTGAAAAACTGTTTTTT. This gives the protein CSSPGAGEKLFF.

This clonotype has a count of ten or more. V usage is TRBV12-3 or TRBV12-4 and J usage is TRBJ2-7; the D is unclear. Trimming took off 7 bases at V and 3 bases at J, with 13 bases between the two ends. The CDR3 contains 13 residues. CDR3 loop: CASTLEGLYEQYF. In DNA form, the CDR3 reads TGTGCCAGCACATTGGAAGGGCTCTACGAGCAGTACTTC.

The chain employs TRBV6-2 or TRBV6-3 and TRBJ2-1; TRBD2 agrees at 9 bases. The trim removed 2 bases at V and 6 bases at J, leaving 8 bases unmatched. This CDR3 contains 16 residues. The germline V gene encodes CDR1 MNHEY and CDR2 SVGEGT. CDR3 in DNA: TGTGCCAGCAGTTACATGTTAGCGGGGGTAAGCAATGAGCAGTTCTTC. Residues: CASSYMLAGVSNEQFF.

This sequence joins TRBV7-9 and TRBJ1-2; the D gene is possibly TRBD1 (5 bases). Germline V lookup: CDR1 SEHNR, CDR2 FQNEAQ (reference sequence). The germline V and J ends were trimmed by 6 bases and 7 bases, with 21 bases remaining between them. CDR3 length: 15 amino acids. The CDR3 DNA reads TGTGCCAGCAGGAATCAAGGCGCACAGGTCGGTGGCTACACCTTC. This encodes CASRNQGAQVGGYTF.

The J gene is TRBJ2-3, the V gene TRBV21-1; the table calls TRBD2, which could not be checked here. TRBV21-1 is assigned pseudogene status. The CDR3 length is 16 residues. CDR3 amino acids: CASSRGTSGVTDTQYF. The CDR3, as DNA: TGTGCCAGCAGCAGGGGGACTAGCGGGGTCACAGATACGCAGTATTTT.